This T cell receptor (beta chain) was identified in a study of PD-L1 blockade in urothelial cancer. Germline-derived CDR1 and CDR2 are MGHRA and YSYEKL. The V and J ends lost 3 bases and 2 bases, in that order; junction bases with no gene match: 4. This CDR3 is built from 15 residues. Profiled with immunoSEQ multiplex PCR; TCRdb holds only in-frame clones, not every one. Of 95,000 to 150,000 clones listed, 86% are singletons. Sample time point: peripheral blood 6 weeks after treatment start. The sequencing here drew on PBMCs, taken around atezolizumab (anti-PD-L1) treatment. This TCR came from a man over 45 with urothelial cancer. The chain carries TRBV4-1 and TRBJ2-7; TRBD1 agrees at 10 bases. CDR3 region: CASSHGTGAPYEQYF. CDR3 DNA sequence: TGCGCCAGCAGCCATGGGACAGGGGCCCCCTACGAGCAGTACTTC.